This entry concerns a single T cell receptor beta chain. There is no known antigen for this receptor. Base qualities are not recorded, but no much larger clone differs from it by a single base. Receptor libraries were prepared by the immunoSEQ multiplex PCR assay. For the multiplex PCR, a mixture combining 60 forward primers for TCR Vbeta segments and 13 reverse primers for TCR Jbeta segments was used. Amplification of the CDR3 region of rearranged TCR beta genes was performed with a multiplex PCR assay on genomic DNA. On the Illumina HiSeq System, the amplified TCR beta libraries were sequenced as 87-base-pair reads. Per the authors' processing: Across the roughly 600 repertoires, a later analysis counted tens of millions of unique TCR beta chains, around 11 million of which were shared by at least two donors. Raw reads were error-corrected and collapsed into unique sequences with a nearest-neighbor algorithm that merged closely related sequences to remove PCR and sequencing errors. Alignment of CDR3 sequences to IMGT reference sequences was used to assign V, D and J gene segments. Each retained sequence needed at least a six-nucleotide match to both a V gene segment and a J gene segment. Rearrangements were classified as productive when the CDR3 lacked stop codons and remained in frame with V and J, and all other rearrangements were classified as non-productive. Following IMGT convention, CDR3 was defined as the stretch from the second conserved V-encoded cysteine to the conserved J-encoded phenylalanine. The earlier analysis of about 570 of the donors excluded any sequence lacking an unambiguous match to a single V gene segment. An earlier analysis of 500 to 600 of the donors classified V segments as functional when productive rearrangements were above 56.7% and as segregating when the standard deviation between donors was above 5%. A statistical classification framework was built to diagnose cytomegalovirus status from the catalog of TCR beta chain sequences. In a later analysis, TCR nucleotide sequences were compared against IMGT/GENE-DB human TR gene sequences so that V and J genes could be assigned. A later analysis assigned CDR3 sequences and most-parsimonious VDJ recombination scenarios with the TCRdist pipeline. A later analysis defined each TCR beta chain by its CDR3 amino acid sequence plus V-gene family, and excluded reads lacking a unique V-gene family. As a way to deal with suspected cross-contamination and a sequencing artifact, a later analysis dropped 640 or so nucleotide sequences that were highly shared and had low generation probability. In a later analysis, a clonal expansion index for each public chain was calculated from normalized within-repertoire ranks of inferred template counts. In a later analysis, generation probabilities were computed with a VDJ recombination model fitted to out-of-frame rearrangements, and the resulting probabilities were checked against IGoR. A later analysis scored TCR-TCR, TCR-HLA and TCR-CMV co-occurrence with hypergeometric tests, applying a repertoire-size bias correction to TCR pairs. In a later analysis, false discovery rates were estimated by permuting HLA or CMV assignments 20 times. In a later analysis, co-occurring TCRs were grouped using DBSCAN, with TCRdist sequence similarity added in when clustering inside HLA-allele-positive subsets. For co-occurrence clustering, repertoires with fewer than 30,000 or more than 120,000 public chains were excluded, along with five repertoires with anomalous nucleotide sharing. Not all clones reach the TCRdb copy of this immuneACCESS table, which keeps in-frame sequences only. Checked studies attribute under half of the gap to unresolved V genes and leave the rest unexplained. The DNA gave D and trimming, while V, J and clone size come from that table. The sample table holds about 150,000 clones, of which 79% were seen once. Clones ranked in the top ten supply approximately 7% of the sample.

The CDR3 holds 12 amino acids from the cysteine to the phenylalanine. The read is trimmed to its CDR3 DNA, 36 bases read in frame from base 1. CDR1 MDHEN and CDR2 SYDVKM are derived from the germline V gene. Relative to germline, V is 10 bases shorter and J is 15 bases shorter, with 22 bases between their ends. The entry originates in a study of cytomegalovirus exposure and HLA in healthy donors (dated by TCRdb to about 2017). Context from the whole study: According to an earlier analysis of around 600 of the donors, 150 million to 200 million T cells yielded 117 million unique TCR beta sequences and approximately 300 Gb of sequence data. Approximately 310 gigabases of sequencing data and approximately 93 million unique TCR sequences were included in an early release covering about 620 HLA-typed donors. Among the roughly 410 genotyped donors, around 79% belonged to the genetic ancestry cluster associated with self-reported Caucasian donors. The study was designed to test whether signatures of past pathogen exposure could be identified by cataloging public T cell receptors. Using immunosequencing, the study profiled T cell repertoires from some 670 subjects and related those repertoires to cytomegalovirus serostatus. A separate validation cohort of 100 to 150 different subjects was used in addition to the approximately 640-subject first cohort. To predict cytomegalovirus infection status, the study brought together high-throughput TCR immunosequencing, statistical association of individual TCRs with disease status, and machine learning. In a later analysis, previously published TCR beta repertoires from about 670 donors were re-analyzed and high-resolution HLA genotyping was added so that TCR occurrence patterns could be studied. In the later analysis, no new phenotypic data were used to find candidate immune exposures; instead, reliance was placed on TCR beta sequences and their occurrence across donors. An earlier analysis of 587 of the donors applied high-throughput TCR beta sequencing to assess whether each TCR beta V gene segment acted as functional or pseudogenic. Donor age, sex, ethnicity and CMV serostatus were compiled together with the repertoire data. Genome-wide SNP genotypes for about 60% of the roughly 700 donors were used in a later genetic analysis, which treated that subset as a discovery cohort. Every discovery cohort repertoire had been produced on one sequencing platform. Both class I and class II loci were covered by HLA typing, at four-digit resolution. Typing coverage varied by locus: roughly 629-630 donors for A, B, C, DRB1 and DQB1; approximately 500 for DQA1; some 610 for DPA1; 450 to 480 for DPB1. Roughly five DR-DQ haplotypes were handled as single units for association and clustering, since linkage in the cohort was strong. Among 398 genotyped donors of the cohort, an average of approximately 240,000 unique TCR beta nucleotide sequences was sequenced per donor, of which 15% to 20% were non-productive.

What the work shows at the level of the full study, not this receptor alone: A further reported finding was that TCR beta sequences accurately predicted the HLA-A and HLA-B alleles for most subjects in the first cohort. Some IMGT-functional V segments, including TRBV6-2 and TRBV6-3, could not be distinguished by the 87-base-pair reads and were therefore excluded. At a false discovery rate of 0.05, a later analysis linked under 20,000 TCR beta sequences to specific HLA alleles. In vitro tests confirmed that a few of the cytomegalovirus-associated TCR beta chains recognize cytomegalovirus antigens. Because counts were too low, roughly 17 rarely observed V segments, including chromosome 9 orphons, were left out of the earlier analysis of about 500 of the donors. Compared with the approximately 700-donor mean, donors in an Asian-associated ancestry cluster had fewer N-insertions in productive TCRs, according to a later genetic analysis. In a later analysis, the rate of TCR association differed among HLA loci, with DRB1 alleles having the most associated TCRs and HLA-C alleles having the fewest. When HLA alleles, especially DR and DQ, strongly co-occurred, attributing TCR associations to individual alleles was difficult. According to the authors, the approach could potentially be generalized to other disease states and immunological phenotypes. A total of 150 to 200 TCR beta chains were listed by the study as associated with cytomegalovirus. This cohort had only TCR beta chains sequenced, and the lack of alpha or paired-chain data limited which features could be detected. A cluster of highly shared sequence variants was judged likely to be a technical artifact of the sequencing pipeline. The classifier was reported to diagnose cytomegalovirus status with high specificity and sensitivity in both the original and validation cohorts. Broadly in line with IMGT annotations, most TCR beta V segments showed up in productive rearrangements about 90% or about 30% of the time in an earlier analysis of around 600 of the donors. In a later analysis, most CMV-associated TCR beta chains were found to appear HLA-restricted, with HLA associations seemingly driven largely by CMV exposure. Immune exposure information for the cohort was limited to CMV serostatus. Across donors, most TCR sequences were observed very rarely, whereas some public TCRs were present in many individuals. Compared with equally common non-associated chains, HLA-associated TCR beta chains in a later analysis were more clonally expanded and had lower generation probabilities. A later genetic analysis associated a missense DCLRE1C variant with V-gene and J-gene trimming of TCR beta chains, and an independent cohort replicated the association. In a later analysis, several top co-occurrence clusters were reported to appear linked to parvovirus B19, influenza, CMV and Epstein-Barr virus. Linkage disequilibrium might explain the correlated functional status among segregating V segments, but an unknown experimental factor could not be excluded. Presence/absence analyses assumed roughly uniform sequencing depth across donors, an assumption that may not hold. HLA typing was unavailable for some donors at each locus, so association tests used only the typed subset.

The cohort comprised several hundred healthy bone marrow donors. Cohort members were all nominally healthy when sampled, although unrecorded immune exposures were likely present. The donor tested CMV seropositive, placing the donor among the 310 or so seropositive members of the cohort. A peripheral blood sample was collected from each donor, and TCR beta sequencing was performed on peripheral blood mononuclear cells. Genomic DNA was extracted from the blood cell samples with the Qiagen DNeasy Blood Extraction Kit. The V gene is TRBV28 and the J gene is TRBJ2-4; possibly the D gene is TRBD2, per 5 matching bases. The sequence came from a man aged 35-49 years in good health and CMV-seropositive. The sequenced material came from PBMCs. The CDR3: CATQFTPPSLYF. The nucleotides read TGTGCCACCCAGTTTACCCCCCCTAGCTTGTACTTC.